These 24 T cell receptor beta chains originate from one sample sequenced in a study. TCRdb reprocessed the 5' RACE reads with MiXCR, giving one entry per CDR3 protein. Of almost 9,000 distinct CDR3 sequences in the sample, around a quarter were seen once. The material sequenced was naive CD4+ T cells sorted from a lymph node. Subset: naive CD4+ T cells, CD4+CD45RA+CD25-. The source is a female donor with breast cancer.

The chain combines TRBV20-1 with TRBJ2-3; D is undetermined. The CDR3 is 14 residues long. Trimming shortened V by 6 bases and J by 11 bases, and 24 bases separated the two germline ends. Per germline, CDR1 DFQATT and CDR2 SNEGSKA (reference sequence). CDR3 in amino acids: CSAQDPLSYNEQYF. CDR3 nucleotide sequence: TGCAGTGCCCAGGACCCCTTGAGCTACAATGAGCAGTATTTT.

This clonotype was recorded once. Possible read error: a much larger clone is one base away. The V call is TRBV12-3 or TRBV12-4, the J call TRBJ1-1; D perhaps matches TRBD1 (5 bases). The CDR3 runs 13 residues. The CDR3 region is CASTLTANTEALF. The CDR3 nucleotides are TGTGCCAGCACCTTGACAGCGAACACTGAAGCTCTCTTT.

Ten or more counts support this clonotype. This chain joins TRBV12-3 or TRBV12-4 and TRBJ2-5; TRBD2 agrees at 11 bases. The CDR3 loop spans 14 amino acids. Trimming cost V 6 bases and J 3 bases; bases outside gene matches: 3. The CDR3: CASRGTSGEETQYF. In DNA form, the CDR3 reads TGTGCCAGCAGGGGGACTAGCGGAGAAGAGACCCAGTACTTC.

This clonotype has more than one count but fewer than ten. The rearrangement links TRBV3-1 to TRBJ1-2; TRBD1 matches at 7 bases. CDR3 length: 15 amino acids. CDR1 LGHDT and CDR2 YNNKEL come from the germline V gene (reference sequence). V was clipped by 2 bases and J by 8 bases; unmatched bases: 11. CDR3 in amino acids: CASSQNLDRNLGYTF. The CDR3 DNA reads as TGTGCCAGCAGCCAAAACCTGGACAGGAACTTGGGCTACACCTTC.

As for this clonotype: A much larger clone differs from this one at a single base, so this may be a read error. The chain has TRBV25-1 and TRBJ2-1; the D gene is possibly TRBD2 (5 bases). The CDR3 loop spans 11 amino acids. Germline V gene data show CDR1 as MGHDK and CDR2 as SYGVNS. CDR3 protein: CACSARGEQFF. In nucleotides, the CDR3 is TGTGCCTGCAGTGCCCGGGGTGAGCAGTTCTTC.

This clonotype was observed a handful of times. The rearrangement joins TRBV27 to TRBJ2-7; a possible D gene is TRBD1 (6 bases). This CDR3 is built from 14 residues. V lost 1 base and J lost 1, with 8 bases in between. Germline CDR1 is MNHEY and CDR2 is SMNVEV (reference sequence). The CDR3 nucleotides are TGTGCCAGCAGTTTATTCCAGGGGTCCTACGAGCAGTACTTC. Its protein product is CASSLFQGSYEQYF.

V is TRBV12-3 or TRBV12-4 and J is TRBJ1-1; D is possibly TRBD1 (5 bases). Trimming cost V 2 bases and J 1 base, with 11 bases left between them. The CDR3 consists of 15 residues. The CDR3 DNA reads TGTGCCAGCAGTTTAATGGGGGGGGGGAACACTGAAGCTTTCTTT. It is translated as CASSLMGGGNTEAFF.

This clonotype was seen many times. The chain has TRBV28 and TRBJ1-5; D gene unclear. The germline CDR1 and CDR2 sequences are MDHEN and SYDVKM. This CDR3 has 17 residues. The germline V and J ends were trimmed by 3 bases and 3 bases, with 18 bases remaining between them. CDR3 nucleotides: TGTGCCAGCAGTTTTTTGAGGTTGGGGTTACTCAATCAGCCCCAGCATTTT. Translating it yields CASSFLRLGLLNQPQHF.

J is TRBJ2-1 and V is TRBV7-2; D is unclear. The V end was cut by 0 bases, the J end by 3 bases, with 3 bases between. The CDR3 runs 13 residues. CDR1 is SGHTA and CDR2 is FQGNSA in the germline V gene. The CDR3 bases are TGTGCCAGCAGCTTAGCCAGCTACAATGAGCAGTTCTTC. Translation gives CASSLASYNEQFF. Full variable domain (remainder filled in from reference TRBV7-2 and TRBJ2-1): GAGVSQSPSNKVTEKGKDVELRCDPISGHTALYWYRQSLGQGLEFLIYFQGNSAPDKSGLPSDRFSAERTGGSVSTLTIQRTQQEDSAVYLCASSLASYNEQFFGPGTRLTVL.

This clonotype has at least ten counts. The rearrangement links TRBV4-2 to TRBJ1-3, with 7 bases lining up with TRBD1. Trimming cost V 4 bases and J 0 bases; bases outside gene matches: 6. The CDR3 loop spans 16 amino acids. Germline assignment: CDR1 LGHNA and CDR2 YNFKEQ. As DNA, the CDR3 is TGTGCCAGCAGCCGAGACAGGGTTACCTCTGGAAACACCATATATTTT. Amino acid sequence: CASSRDRVTSGNTIYF.

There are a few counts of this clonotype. DNA for the CDR3: TGCAGTGCTAGCCGGACAGGCGCCAGGGCCAACGTCCTGACTTTC. It specifies CSASRTGARANVLTF. The V call is TRBV20-1, the J call TRBJ2-6; 7 nucleotides match TRBD1. CDR3 size: 15 residues. J was trimmed by 5 bases and V by 3 bases; bases with no gene match: 7. The germline V gene has CDR1 DFQATT and CDR2 SNEGSKA (reference sequence).

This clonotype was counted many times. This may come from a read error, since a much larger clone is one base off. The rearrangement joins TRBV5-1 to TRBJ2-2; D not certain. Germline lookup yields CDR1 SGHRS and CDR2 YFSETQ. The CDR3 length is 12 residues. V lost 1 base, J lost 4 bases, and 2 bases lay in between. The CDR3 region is CASSLSTGELFF. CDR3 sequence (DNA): TGCGCCAGCAGCTTGAGCACCGGGGAGCTGTTTTTT.

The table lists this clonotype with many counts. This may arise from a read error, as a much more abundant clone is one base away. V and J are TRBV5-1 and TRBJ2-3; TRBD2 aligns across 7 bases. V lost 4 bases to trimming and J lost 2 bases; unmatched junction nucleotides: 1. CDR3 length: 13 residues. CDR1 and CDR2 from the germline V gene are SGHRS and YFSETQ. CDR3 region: CASSAGDTDTQYF. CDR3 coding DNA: TGCGCCAGCAGCGCGGGGGACACAGATACGCAGTATTTT.

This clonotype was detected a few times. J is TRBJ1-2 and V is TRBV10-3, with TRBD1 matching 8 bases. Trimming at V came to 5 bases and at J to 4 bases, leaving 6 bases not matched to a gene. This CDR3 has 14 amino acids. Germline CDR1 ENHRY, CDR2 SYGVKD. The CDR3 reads CAISQPGGAYGYTF. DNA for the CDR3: TGTGCCATCAGTCAACCAGGGGGCGCCTATGGCTACACCTTC.

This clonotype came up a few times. The CDR3 nucleotides read TGTGCCAGCAGCTTATCTTGTAGCGGGAGATCCCCAGATACGCAGTATTTT. Translating gives CASSLSCSGRSPDTQYF. V and J are TRBV11-2 and TRBJ2-3, with 9 bases matching TRBD2. Germline V gene sequence: CDR1 SGHAT, CDR2 FQNNGV. The CDR3 loop spans 17 amino acids. The J segment lost 4 bases and the V segment lost 2 bases, leaving 10 bases of the junction unmatched.

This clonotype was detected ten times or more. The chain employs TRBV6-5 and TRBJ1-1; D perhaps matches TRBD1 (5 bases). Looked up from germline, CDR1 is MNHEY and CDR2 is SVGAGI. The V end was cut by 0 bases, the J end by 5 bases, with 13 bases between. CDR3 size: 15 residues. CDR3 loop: CASSYSRGRSTEAFF. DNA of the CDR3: TGTGCCAGCAGTTACTCGAGGGGTAGGTCGACTGAAGCTTTCTTT.

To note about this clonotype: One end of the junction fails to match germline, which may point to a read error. Written as DNA, the CDR3 is TGCGGTGCTAGTAGCAGCCGGGCCCTGGGCCCCCACGAGCAGTACTTC. Translation gives CGASSSRALGPHEQYF. This rearrangement joins TRBV20-1 to TRBJ2-7, with no clear D. The germline CDR1 and CDR2 sequences are DFQATT and SNEGSKA (reference sequence). The CDR3 extends over 16 amino acids.

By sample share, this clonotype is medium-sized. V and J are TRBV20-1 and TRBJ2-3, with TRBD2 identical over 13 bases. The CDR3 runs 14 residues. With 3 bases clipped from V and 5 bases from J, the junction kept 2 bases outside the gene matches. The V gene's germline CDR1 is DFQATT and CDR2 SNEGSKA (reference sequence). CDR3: CSASRLAGGDTQYF. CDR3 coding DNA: TGCAGTGCTAGCAGACTAGCGGGAGGAGATACGCAGTATTTT.

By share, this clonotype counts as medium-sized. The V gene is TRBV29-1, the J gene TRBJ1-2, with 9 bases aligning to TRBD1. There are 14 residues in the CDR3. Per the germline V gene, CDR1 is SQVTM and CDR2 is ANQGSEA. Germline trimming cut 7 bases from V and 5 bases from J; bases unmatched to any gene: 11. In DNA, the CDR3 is TGCAGCGCCCGTTGGGGACAGGGAGAATATGGCTACACCTTC. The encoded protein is CSARWGQGEYGYTF.

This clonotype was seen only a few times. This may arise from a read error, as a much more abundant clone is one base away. CDR3 protein: CASSYGLTENTIYF. For the CDR3, the DNA is TGTGCCAGCTCCTACGGGCTGACGGAAAACACCATATATTTT. The rearrangement uses TRBV18 and TRBJ1-3; D call uncertain. The CDR3 loop spans 14 amino acids. Germline CDR1 reads KGHSH; CDR2 reads LQKENI. Trimming pared 6 bases from V and 6 bases from J, leaving 15 bases between.

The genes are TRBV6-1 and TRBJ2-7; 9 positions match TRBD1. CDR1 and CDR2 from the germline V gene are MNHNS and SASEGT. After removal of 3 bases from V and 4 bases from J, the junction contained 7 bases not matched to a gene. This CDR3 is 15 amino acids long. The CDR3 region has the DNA TGTGCCAGCAGTGACGGGACAGGGTGGACATACGAGCAGTACTTC. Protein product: CASSDGTGWTYEQYF.

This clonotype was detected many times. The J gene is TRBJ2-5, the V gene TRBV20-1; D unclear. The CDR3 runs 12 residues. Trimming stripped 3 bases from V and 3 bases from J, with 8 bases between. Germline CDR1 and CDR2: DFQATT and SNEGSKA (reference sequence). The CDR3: CSARQSKETQYF. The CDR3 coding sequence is TGCAGTGCTAGGCAGTCCAAAGAGACCCAGTACTTC.

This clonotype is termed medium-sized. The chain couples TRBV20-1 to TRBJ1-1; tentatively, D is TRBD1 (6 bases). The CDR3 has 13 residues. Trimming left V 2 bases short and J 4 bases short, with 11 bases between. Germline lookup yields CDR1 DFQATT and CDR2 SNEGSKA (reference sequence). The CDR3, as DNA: TGCAGTGCTAGATTAACAGGGAGCACTGAAGCTTTCTTT. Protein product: CSARLTGSTEAFF.

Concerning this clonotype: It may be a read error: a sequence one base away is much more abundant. The CDR3 DNA follows: TGCGCCGGCAGCTTGGTTGCGGGAGCTGGCAATGAGCAGTTCTTC. Translated: CAGSLVAGAGNEQFF. The chain recombines TRBV5-1 with TRBJ2-1; 7 nucleotides line up with TRBD2. Germline V gene lookup returns CDR1 SGHRS and CDR2 YFSETQ. The CDR3 covers 15 residues. Full variable domain (outside the CDR3, taken from reference TRBV5-1 and TRBJ2-1): KAGVTQTPRYLIKTRGQQVTLSCSPISGHRSVSWYQQTPGQGLQFLFEYFSETQRNKGNFPGRFSGRQFSNSRSEMNVSTLELGDSALYLCAGSLVAGAGNEQFFGPGTRLTVL.